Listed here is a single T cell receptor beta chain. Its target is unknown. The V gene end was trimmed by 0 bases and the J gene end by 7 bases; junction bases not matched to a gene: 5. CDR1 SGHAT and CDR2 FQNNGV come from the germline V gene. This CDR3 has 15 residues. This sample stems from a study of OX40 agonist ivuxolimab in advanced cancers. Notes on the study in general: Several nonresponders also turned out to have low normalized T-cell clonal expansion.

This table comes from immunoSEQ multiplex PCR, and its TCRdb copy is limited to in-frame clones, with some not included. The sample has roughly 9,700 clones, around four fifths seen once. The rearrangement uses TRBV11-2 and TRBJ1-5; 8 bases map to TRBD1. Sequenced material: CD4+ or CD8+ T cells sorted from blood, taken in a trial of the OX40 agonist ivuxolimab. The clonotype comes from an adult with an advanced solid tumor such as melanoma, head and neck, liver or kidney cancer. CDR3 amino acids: CASSLDLGQGQPQHF. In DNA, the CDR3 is TGTGCCAGCAGCTTAGATCTTGGACAGGGACAGCCCCAGCATTTT. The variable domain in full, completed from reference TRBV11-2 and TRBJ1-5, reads EAGVAQSPRYKIIEKRQSVAFWCNPISGHATLYWYQQILGQGPKLLIQFQNNGVVDDSQLPKDRFSAERLKGVDSTLKIQPAKLEDSAVYLCASSLDLGQGQPQHFGDGTRLSIL.